The clone carrying this TCR beta chain was seen only a few times. Its antigen is undetermined. This specimen belongs to a study of T cells after yellow fever vaccination. Points from the study as a whole: A secondary response was less intense yet reached its peak sooner, at day 5 versus 15. Most clones from primary vaccination resurfaced after the booster (approximately 97% CD4, around 90% CD8).

One entry per CDR3 protein results from TCRdb running MiXCR on the 5' RACE reads. The sample contains hundreds of thousands of distinct CDR3 sequences, 8.7% of which appear only once. Sequences were derived from PBMCs, sampled on the day of the first yellow fever vaccination. This clonotype was obtained from a man in his late teens or twenties who received the YFV17D yellow fever vaccine.

The CDR3 bases are TGTGCCAGCAGTGAAGGAGGGGGACGGGGCTATGGCTACACCTTC. Residues: CASSEGGGRGYGYTF. The V and J genes are TRBV2 and TRBJ1-2, with D perhaps matching TRBD1 (6 bases). Germline loops: CDR1 SNHLY, CDR2 FYNNEI. The CDR3 covers 15 residues. Trimming pared 1 base from V and 4 bases from J, leaving 13 bases between. Using reference TRBV2 and TRBJ1-2 for the parts outside the CDR3, the full variable domain is EPEVTQTPSHQVTQMGQEVILRCVPISNHLYFYWYRQILGQKVEFLVSFYNNEISEKSEIFDDQFSVERPDGSNFTLKIRSTKLEDSAMYFCASSEGGGRGYGYTFGSGTRLTVV.